The 29 T cell receptor beta chains below were found in one sample sequenced in a study of cytomegalovirus exposure and HLA in healthy donors. 13 Jbeta primers and 60 Vbeta primers were used for the PCR. Only in-frame clones appear in the TCRdb table, and some are missing; sequencing was by immunoSEQ multiplex PCR. The table has over 150,000 clones, 77% seen once. The specimen was PBMCs. The receptors derive from a woman aged 55-69 years in good health and CMV-seropositive.

This chain uses TRBV28 with TRBJ1-5, with unresolved D. Trimming shortened V by 8 bases and J by 10 bases, and 15 bases separated the two germline ends. This CDR3 is built from 12 residues. Germline V lookup: CDR1 MDHEN, CDR2 SYDVKM. The CDR3, as DNA: TGTGCCAGCCGCGTGGGGAGTCAACCCCAGCATTTT. This sequence encodes CASRVGSQPQHF.

V is TRBV6-5 and J is TRBJ2-1; TRBD1 agrees at 7 bases. The CDR3 covers 13 residues. Germline V CDR1 and CDR2: MNHEY, SVGAGI. V shed 6 bases and J 8 bases; nucleotides not matched to a gene: 7. This chain's CDR3 is CASSPTGSDEQFF. CDR3 nucleotides: TGTGCCAGCAGCCCGACAGGGAGCGATGAGCAGTTCTTC.

The chain employs TRBV19 and TRBJ1-1, with 7 positions matching TRBD1. This CDR3 comprises 16 residues. Germline V gene sequence: CDR1 LNHDA, CDR2 SQIVND (reference sequence). Trimming took 7 bases from V and 0 from J; bases not matched to a gene: 11. The CDR3 nucleotides are TGTGCCAGTATGAGGGGGCGCTTGGACATGAACACTGAAGCTTTCTTT. This codes for CASMRGRLDMNTEAFF.

In regard to this clone: In the same sample, other DNA sequences code for this CDR3. V usage is TRBV28 and J usage is TRBJ1-5, with TRBD1 as a possible D gene (6 bases). Germline loops: CDR1 MDHEN, CDR2 SYDVKM. Trimming cost V 5 bases and J 7 bases, with 9 bases left between them. The CDR3 contains 12 residues. CDR3 sequence: CASSIGGQPQHF. In nucleotides, the CDR3 is TGTGCCAGCAGTATAGGGGGACAGCCCCAGCATTTT. The variable domain in full, with the rest retrieved from reference TRBV28 and TRBJ1-5, is DVKVTQSSRYLVKRTGEKVFLECVQDMDHENMFWYRQDPGLGLRLIYFSYDVKMKEKGDIPEGYSVSREKKERFSLILESASTNQTSMYLCASSIGGQPQHFGDGTRLSIL.

The chain uses TRBV9 and TRBJ2-5, with TRBD2 matching over 11 bases. The germline V gene encodes CDR1 SGDLS and CDR2 YYNGEE. This CDR3 is built from 17 residues. The V and J ends lost 0 bases and 1 base, in that order; junction bases with no gene match: 5. The CDR3 DNA is TGTGCCAGCAGCGTAGACGCTAGCGGGGGGCTCCAAGAGACCCAGTACTTC. Amino acid sequence: CASSVDASGGLQETQYF.

In regard to this clone: This specimen includes other DNA sequences encoding the same CDR3. This chain links TRBV15 with TRBJ1-6, with D unclear. The CDR3 has 16 amino acids. V was pared by 0 bases and J by 0 bases, with 6 bases between. The germline CDR1 and CDR2 sequences are LNHNV and YYDKDF (reference sequence). In nucleotides, the CDR3 is TGTGCCACCAGCAGAGACCCGAGCTCCTATAATTCACCCCTCCACTTT. Translated, it gives CATSRDPSSYNSPLHF.

V usage is TRBV27 and J usage is TRBJ1-3, with TRBD1 matching over 8 bases. The CDR3 spans 14 residues. V trimming: 5 bases; J trimming: 4 bases; junction bases outside the gene matches: 4. The germline V gene encodes CDR1 MNHEY and CDR2 SMNVEV (reference sequence). The CDR3 DNA reads as TGTGCCAGCAGTAGGACAGGGAACGGAAACACCATATATTTT. Its translation: CASSRTGNGNTIYF.

The chain recombines TRBV7-9 with TRBJ1-5; D uncertain. Trimming took 0 bases from V and 2 from J, leaving 11 bases between them. The germline V gene has CDR1 SEHNR and CDR2 FQNEAQ (reference sequence). The CDR3 consists of 16 residues. CDR3 nucleotides: TGTGCCAGCAGCTTAGCGGCGGGAGTTGGCAATCAGCCCCAGCATTTT. It yields the protein CASSLAAGVGNQPQHF.

V gene TRBV9 combines with J gene TRBJ1-1, with 9 bases lining up with TRBD1. Unmatched junction bases numbered 5, after V lost 0 bases and J lost 5 bases. This CDR3 is 15 amino acids long. CDR1 and CDR2 from the germline V gene are SGDLS and YYNGEE. The DNA for the CDR3 is TGTGCCAGCAGCGTAGGAGACAGGGGGTTTACTGAAGCTTTCTTT. It is translated as CASSVGDRGFTEAFF. Together with reference TRBV9 and TRBJ1-1, the CDR3 gives the full variable domain: DSGVTQTPKHLITATGQRVTLRCSPRSGDLSVYWYQQSLDQGLQFLIQYYNGEERAKGNILERFSAQQFPDLHSELNLSSLELGDSALYFCASSVGDRGFTEAFFGQGTRLTVV.

This clone was observed a single time. The chain combines TRBV6-6 with TRBJ1-2; D unclear. V was trimmed by 6 bases and J by 6 bases, leaving 5 bases between them. The CDR3 is made up of 10 amino acids. Germline V CDR1 and CDR2: MNHNY, SVGAGI (reference sequence). The CDR3 here is CASSRDGYTF. The CDR3, as DNA: TGTGCCAGCAGCCGTGATGGCTACACCTTC.

CDR3: CASSLTGPNYGYTF. Here the CDR3 DNA reads TGTGCCAGCAGTTTGACAGGGCCCAACTATGGCTACACCTTC. J is TRBJ1-2 and V is TRBV28; 7 bases agree with TRBD1. The CDR3 extends over 14 amino acids. Germline V gene lookup returns CDR1 MDHEN and CDR2 SYDVKM. V lost 3 bases, J lost 2 bases, and 3 bases stayed unmatched.

V is TRBV6-5 and J is TRBJ1-6; 9 nucleotides match TRBD1. Germline trimming cut 8 bases from V and 9 bases from J; bases unmatched to any gene: 8. Germline V gene sequence: CDR1 MNHEY, CDR2 SVGAGI. This CDR3 spans 14 amino acids. The CDR3 region has the DNA TGTGCCAGCCTACGGACAGGGGCTAGTTCACCCCTCCACTTT. Its protein product is CASLRTGASSPLHF.

The chain is built from TRBV5-4 and TRBJ2-6, with 10 bases lining up with TRBD1. The CDR3 has 18 residues. The V gene's germline CDR1 is SGHNT and CDR2 YYREEE (reference sequence). The trim removed 4 bases at V and 0 bases at J, leaving 7 bases unmatched. The CDR3: CASSTGQGGFSGANVLTF. CDR3 coding DNA: TGTGCCAGCAGCACCGGACAGGGGGGATTCTCTGGGGCCAACGTCCTGACTTTC.

J is TRBJ1-2 and V is TRBV7-9; D unresolved. This CDR3 has 12 residues. V dropped 5 bases and J dropped 4 bases, with 8 bases sitting between them. Germline V gene lookup returns CDR1 SEHNR and CDR2 FQNEAQ (reference sequence). This chain's CDR3 is CASSLRGYGYTF. The CDR3 nucleotides read TGTGCCAGCAGCCTCCGGGGCTATGGCTACACCTTC.

This clone was detected once. The V and J genes are TRBV5-1 and TRBJ1-1; 7 bases match TRBD1. Germline V lookup: CDR1 SGHRS, CDR2 YFSETQ. V lost 4 bases to trimming and J lost 0 bases; unmatched junction nucleotides: 15. The CDR3 extends over 18 amino acids. CDR3 region: CASSMGNYRGGMNTEAFF. CDR3 bases: TGCGCCAGCAGCATGGGGAATTACAGGGGTGGAATGAACACTGAAGCTTTCTTT.

The rearrangement links TRBV11-2 to TRBJ1-4; TRBD1 aligns across 9 bases. Germline CDR1 reads SGHAT; CDR2 reads FQNNGV. J was trimmed by 8 bases and V by 4 bases; bases with no gene match: 8. The CDR3 is 15 amino acids. DNA of the CDR3: TGTGCCAGCAGCTCAAACAGGGGGCTCTGGGAAAAACTGTTTTTT. Translation gives CASSSNRGLWEKLFF.

The chain couples TRBV7-6 to TRBJ2-2; D is ambiguous. There are 13 residues in the CDR3. Looked up from germline, CDR1 is SGHVS and CDR2 is FNYEAQ. V lost 0 bases and J 4 bases, leaving 3 bases between the germline ends. CDR3 in DNA: TGTGCCAGCAGCTTAGCCGGCACCGGGGAGCTGTTTTTT. Its protein is CASSLAGTGELFF.

In the case of this clone: In this CDR3 the conserved last residue, phenylalanine or tryptophan, is missing, so a read error is likely. This chain connects TRBV2 to TRBJ1-2, with D uncertain. This CDR3 spans 15 amino acids. V was trimmed by 5 bases and J by 0 bases, leaving 13 bases between them. Germline V lookup: CDR1 SNHLY, CDR2 FYNNEI. For the CDR3, the DNA is TGTGCCAGCAGTTCCCGCGTCGCAGCTAACTATGGCTACACCCTC. This gives the protein CASSSRVAANYGYTL.

V is TRBV6-5 and J is TRBJ2-7; 12 bases match TRBD1. Germline lookup yields CDR1 MNHEY and CDR2 SVGAGI. This CDR3 has 13 amino acids. V lost 7 bases, J lost 12 bases, and 10 bases stayed unmatched. The CDR3 bases are TGTGCCAGCAATTCCGGGACAGGGGGCGTTCCGTACTTC. It encodes CASNSGTGGVPYF.

For the CDR3, the DNA is TGTGCCAGCAGTTCACGACTAGCGCCTAAACTGTACGAGCAGTACTTC. Its translation is CASSSRLAPKLYEQYF. The chain links TRBV6-5 to TRBJ2-7, with 8 bases identical to TRBD2. This CDR3 region has 16 residues. V shed 4 bases, J shed 4 bases, and the junction held 12 bases outside the gene matches. The germline gives CDR1 MNHEY, CDR2 SVGAGI.

This clone was picked up one time. This chain links TRBV30 with TRBJ1-1; D gene unclear. This CDR3 spans 12 amino acids. The V end was cut by 4 bases, the J end by 11 bases, with 17 bases between. Per the germline V gene, CDR1 is GTSNPN and CDR2 is SVGIG (reference sequence). The CDR3 spells CAWKAETIGAFF. Written as DNA, the CDR3 is TGTGCCTGGAAAGCAGAAACGATCGGGGCTTTCTTT.

The chain recombines TRBV5-4 with TRBJ2-5; 8 bases are a match to TRBD2. V was pared by 4 bases and J by 9 bases, with 14 bases of the junction left unmatched. CDR1 is SGHNT, CDR2 YYREEE, per germline (reference sequence). The CDR3 is made up of 15 amino acids. CDR3 nucleotides: TGTGCCAGCAGCCCTAGCGGGCCTAGCTGGTGGCCCCAGTACTTC. Its translation: CASSPSGPSWWPQYF.

Regarding this clone: Other DNA sequences in this specimen translate into the identical CDR3. V is TRBV10-3 and J is TRBJ2-2; 7 bases fit TRBD1. Germline V gene sequence: CDR1 ENHRY, CDR2 SYGVKD. The CDR3 runs to 14 residues. V lost 4 bases and J lost 3; bases outside the gene matches: 2. The CDR3, as DNA: TGTGCCATCAGTGGCACAGGGGACACCGGGGAGCTGTTTTTT. The encoded protein is CAISGTGDTGELFF.

The chain couples TRBV6-5 to TRBJ2-1; 7 bases fit TRBD1. The CDR3 sequence is 15 residues long. Germline V gene data show CDR1 as MNHEY and CDR2 as SVGAGI. The V segment lost 6 bases and the J segment 6 bases; nucleotides outside the gene matches: 11. The DNA of the CDR3 is TGTGCCAGCAGCAACAGGGGAAATTTGGGCAATGAGCAGTTCTTC. As protein: CASSNRGNLGNEQFF.

Details on this clone: An end of the junction does not agree with germline; a read error may underlie this. This chain links TRBV5-1 with TRBJ2-7, with 13 bases lining up with TRBD2. CDR3 length: 19 residues. The germline gives CDR1 SGHRS, CDR2 YFSETQ. This chain's CDR3 is CASSLHRRGLAGESYERYF. In nucleotides, the CDR3 is TGCGCCAGCAGCTTGCACCGACGAGGACTAGCGGGGGAATCCTACGAGCGGTACTTC.

The genes are TRBV28 and TRBJ1-6; 7 bases line up with TRBD1. The CDR3 loop spans 17 amino acids. Per the germline V gene, CDR1 is MDHEN and CDR2 is SYDVKM. V trimming: 5 bases; J trimming: 5 bases; junction bases outside the gene matches: 12. CDR3: CASSPTTGWRNNSPLHF. CDR3 DNA: TGTGCCAGCAGTCCTACGACAGGGTGGCGGAATAATTCACCCCTCCACTTT.

The chain combines TRBV5-4 with TRBJ1-2, with D maybe TRBD1 (5 bases). Trimming took off 4 bases at V and 4 bases at J, with 11 bases between the two ends. The CDR3 totals 13 residues. From germline, CDR1 is SGHNT and CDR2 YYREEE (reference sequence). CDR3 sequence (DNA): TGTGCCAGCAGCCAAACAGGATTCTATGGCTACACCTTC. Protein: CASSQTGFYGYTF.

This clone was detected only a few times. The CDR3 protein is CASSRGVIGTGELFF. The CDR3 DNA reads as TGTGCCAGTAGTAGAGGAGTTATTGGGACCGGGGAGCTGTTTTTT. This sequence joins TRBV19 and TRBJ2-2, with unresolved D. CDR3 size: 15 residues. The germline V gene encodes CDR1 LNHDA and CDR2 SQIVND (reference sequence). Trimming removed 4 bases at V and 5 bases at J, with 14 bases between.

The rearrangement joins TRBV7-2 to TRBJ2-5, with 10 bases lining up with TRBD1. V lost 5 bases, J lost 5 bases, and 8 bases stayed unmatched. Germline CDR1 and CDR2: SGHTA and FQGNSA. The CDR3 is 15 amino acids. As DNA, the CDR3 is TGTGCCAGCAGCGCCCGACAGGGGGCCAGGGAGACCCAGTACTTC. Translating it yields CASSARQGARETQYF.